This passage covers 32 T cell receptor beta chains from one sample sequenced in a study of T cells in women clearing cervical HPV infection. The table came from immunoSEQ multiplex PCR; TCRdb's copy has only in-frame clones and leaves some out. The sample is made up of 30,000 or so clones, and the top ten hold under 8% of it. The sequenced material came from blood buffy coat. Receptor source: a woman between 18 and 75 years old with a cervical HPV16 infection that either progressed to CIN3+ or cleared (not recorded which).

CDR3 DNA (partial): TGCAGTGCCCAAGGTCTGGAGCGCTCCAGAGCAGATACG. It is translated as CSAQGLERSRADT. The CDR3, in full, reads CSAQGLERSRADTQYF. The J gene is TRBJ2-3, the V gene TRBV20-1; no reliable D call. The read ends 3 residues shy of where the CDR3 ends; the end is completed using the germline J gene. The CDR3 spans 16 residues. V lost 6 bases and J lost 4, with 23 bases in between. In germline, CDR1 is DFQATT, CDR2 SNEGSKA (reference sequence).

As for this clone: The sequence runs out 3 residues before the end of the CDR3; the remainder is reconstructed from the germline J gene. V and J are TRBV10-1 and TRBJ2-1; D gene ambiguous. This CDR3 comprises 14 residues. Germline V gene sequence: CDR1 WNHNN, CDR2 SYGVQD (reference sequence). The V end lost 3 bases, the J end lost 5 bases, and 11 bases lay between the germline ends. The covered CDR3 bases are TGCGCCAGCAGTGATGGTTTACTCAACAATGAG. Protein product: CASSDGLLNNE. The whole CDR3 is CASSDGLLNNEQFF.

As for this clone: The read terminates 3 residues before the CDR3 end, so the remaining end is supplied by the germline J gene. This chain connects TRBV5-4 to TRBJ2-7, with TRBD1 matching over 8 bases. The germline CDR1 and CDR2 sequences are SGHNT and YYREEE (reference sequence). Unmatched junction bases numbered 4, after V lost 4 bases and J lost 4 bases. The CDR3 spans 13 residues. CDR3 loop: CASSLDRGYEQYF. Partial CDR3 DNA: TGTGCCAGCAGCCTAGACAGGGGTTACGAG.

Comments on this clone: The read terminates 3 residues before the CDR3 end, so the remaining end is supplied by the germline J gene. J is TRBJ2-7 and V is TRBV20-1; 7 positions agree with TRBD2. V lost 1 base, J lost 0 bases, and 6 bases stayed unmatched. Looked up from germline, CDR1 is DFQATT and CDR2 is SNEGSKA (reference sequence). This CDR3 is 15 amino acids long. The CDR3 DNA, read in part, is TGCAGTGCTAGAGGTCTGGCGGGGGACTCCTACGAG. This translates into CSARGLAGDSYE. The whole CDR3 protein is CSARGLAGDSYEQYF.

Remarks on this clone: The read halts 3 residues ahead of the CDR3 end, with the missing end drawn from the germline J gene. This chain joins TRBV20-1 and TRBJ1-1, with 8 nucleotides matching TRBD1. Germline V CDR1 and CDR2: DFQATT, SNEGSKA (reference sequence). The J segment lost 3 bases and the V segment lost 1 base, leaving 4 bases of the junction unmatched. This CDR3 has 14 residues. The CDR3 protein is CSARAPGQDTEAFF. The sequenced part of the CDR3 DNA is TGCAGTGCTAGAGCCCCGGGACAGGACACTGAA.

Comment on this clone: With the read ending 3 residues before the CDR3 end, the germline J gene is used to fill in that end. The rearrangement uses TRBV12-3 or TRBV12-4 and TRBJ1-2; TRBD1 matches at 7 bases. The CDR3 sequence is 15 residues long. The ends lost 7 bases at V and 4 bases at J; junction bases unmatched: 12. CDR3 region: CASTRQGKNLYGYTF. The CDR3 DNA, read in part, is TGTGCCAGCACCAGACAGGGCAAGAACCTCTATGGC.

A remark on this clone: The observed sequence ends 3 residues before the CDR3 terminus, with the missing tail filled in from the germline J gene. The V call is TRBV7-6, the J call TRBJ1-1; D may be TRBD1 (5 bases). Trimming removed 1 base from V and 7 bases from J, with 19 bases in between. This CDR3 comprises 16 residues. The germline V gene encodes CDR1 SGHVS and CDR2 FNYEAQ. The sequenced part of the CDR3 DNA is TGTGCCAGCAGCTTAGAAGGGGTCGTGGAGGGTGGTGAA. Its protein product is CASSLEGVVEGGE. The entire CDR3 sequence reads CASSLEGVVEGGEAFF.

Concerning this clone itself: With the read ending 3 residues before the CDR3 end, the germline J gene is used to fill in that end. This chain links TRBV15 with TRBJ1-5; the match to TRBD1 covers 9 bases. CDR3 size: 14 residues. Trimming removed 4 bases from V and 9 bases from J; junction bases left unmatched: 7. The V gene's germline CDR1 is LNHNV and CDR2 YYDKDF (reference sequence). The DNA read from the CDR3 is TGTGCCACCAGCAAAAGGGACAGGGAAAGGCCC. Translated: CATSKRDRERP. The CDR3 as a whole reads CATSKRDRERPQHF.

Its frequency marks this clone as medium-sized. Sequencing ends 3 residues short of the CDR3 end; the germline J gene provides the rest. The rearrangement uses TRBV7-9 and TRBJ2-5; 7 nucleotides align to TRBD2. J was trimmed by 0 bases and V by 4 bases; bases with no gene match: 5. From germline, CDR1 is SEHNR and CDR2 FQNEAQ (reference sequence). The CDR3 runs 15 residues. CDR3 sequence: CASSSGLTYQETQYF. The sequenced CDR3 bases are TGTGCCAGCAGCTCGGGACTAACTTACCAAGAGACC.

To note about this clone: The sequence runs out 3 residues before the end of the CDR3; the remainder is reconstructed from the germline J gene. The chain employs TRBV19 and TRBJ1-1; 9 bases align to TRBD1. Germline loops: CDR1 LNHDA, CDR2 SQIVND (reference sequence). V dropped 6 bases and J dropped 4; count of bases not matched to a gene: 9. The CDR3 contains 15 residues. The sequenced part of the CDR3 DNA is TGTGCCAGTAGGGGGACAGGGATTGAGGTCACTGAA. Amino acids: CASRGTGIEVTE. The whole CDR3 sequence reads CASRGTGIEVTEAFF.

To note about this clone: The read ends 3 residues shy of where the CDR3 ends; the end is completed using the germline J gene. The chain joins TRBV3-1 (or the pseudogene TRBV3-2) to TRBJ2-2; tentatively, D is TRBD1 (6 bases). This CDR3 comprises 15 residues. V lost 5 bases, J lost 0 bases, and 10 bases lay in between. CDR1 and CDR2 (germline): LGHDT, YNNKEL (reference sequence). The sequenced CDR3 bases are TGTGCCAGCAGCTCGGGACACCCGAACACCGGGGAG. It is translated as CASSSGHPNTGE. The full-length CDR3 reads as CASSSGHPNTGELFF.

As regards this clone: The CDR3 end lies 3 residues beyond the end of the read and is filled in from the germline J gene. The V gene is TRBV6-1, the J gene TRBJ2-7; D might be TRBD1 (5 bases). The V and J ends lost 4 bases and 2 bases respectively, with 12 bases between them. There are 14 residues in the CDR3. Germline CDR1 is MNHNS and CDR2 is SASEGT. The CDR3 protein is CASSVGRGTYEQYF. Partial CDR3 DNA: TGTGCCAGCAGTGTGGGTAGGGGCACCTACGAG.

As concerns this clone: From the germline J gene comes the end of the CDR3, since the read stops 3 residues before it. The chain joins TRBV28 to TRBJ2-7; D unclear. Germline CDR1 and CDR2: MDHEN and SYDVKM. Between the trimmed V and J ends, which lost 7 bases and 2 bases, there was a span of 15 bases. CDR3 size: 14 residues. Partial CDR3 DNA: TGTGCCAGCACCGAGACAAGGCCTCCCTACGAG. This encodes CASTETRPPYE. The whole CDR3 region reads CASTETRPPYEQYF.

Concerning this clone: From the germline J gene comes the end of the CDR3, since the read stops 3 residues before it. This chain links TRBV7-6 with TRBJ2-7, with D possibly being TRBD1 (6 bases). The CDR3 spans 13 residues. V shed 5 bases and J shed 2 bases, with 10 bases lying between them. Germline V gene sequence: CDR1 SGHVS, CDR2 FNYEAQ. The covered CDR3 bases are TGTGCCAGCAGCCTCCAGGGGACCTACGAG. This sequence encodes CASSLQGTYE. The full CDR3 is CASSLQGTYEQYF. The full variable domain, completed using reference TRBV7-6 and TRBJ2-7, is GAGVSQSPRYKVTKRGQDVALRCDPISGHVSLYWYRQALGQGPEFLTYFNYEAQQDKSGLPNDRFSAERPEGSISTLTIQRTEQRDSAMYRCASSLQGTYEQYFGPGTRLTVT.

A note on this clone: The read ends 3 residues early relative to the CDR3; the germline J gene fills the gap. The V gene is TRBV4-1, the J gene TRBJ2-7; 9 nucleotides align to TRBD1. In germline, CDR1 is MGHRA, CDR2 YSYEKL. The CDR3 sequence is 16 residues long. The V and J ends lost 1 base and 3 bases, in that order; junction bases with no gene match: 7. CDR3 sequence reads: CASSQGSGTGNYEQYF. Partial CDR3 DNA: TGCGCCAGCAGCCAAGGGTCTGGGACAGGGAACTACGAG.

To note about this clone: Read data end 3 residues before the CDR3 end; the end is taken from the germline J gene. V is TRBV2 and J is TRBJ1-4; the match to TRBD1 covers 11 bases. Germline CDR1 and CDR2: SNHLY and FYNNEI. This CDR3 comprises 14 residues. Trimming took 10 bases from V and 8 from J; bases not matched to a gene: 9. The DNA read from the CDR3 is TGTGCCAACAGGGGGACAGGGGGGAGCGAAAAA. This sequence encodes CANRGTGGSEK. The full CDR3 reads CANRGTGGSEKLFF. The whole variable domain, remainder taken from reference TRBV2 and TRBJ1-4, is EPEVTQTPSHQVTQMGQEVILRCVPISNHLYFYWYRQILGQKVEFLVSFYNNEISEKSEIFDDQFSVERPDGSNFTLKIRSTKLEDSAMYFCANRGTGGSEKLFFGSGTQLSVL.

About this clone: Read coverage stops 3 residues before the CDR3 terminus; the germline J gene supplies the remainder. The chain carries TRBV7-7 and TRBJ2-7, with TRBD1 identical over 8 bases. Germline V gives CDR1 SSHAT, CDR2 FNYEAQ (reference sequence). The CDR3 runs to 13 residues. The V and J ends lost 3 bases and 5 bases, in that order; junction bases with no gene match: 3. This CDR3 reads CASSFGQGDEQYF. The DNA read from the CDR3 is TGTGCCAGCAGCTTCGGACAGGGAGACGAG. The whole variable domain, remainder taken from reference TRBV7-7 and TRBJ2-7, is GAGVSQSPRYKVTKRGQDVTLRCDPISSHATLYWYQQALGQGPEFLTYFNYEAQPDKSGLPSDRFSAERPEGSISTLTIQRTEQRDSAMYRCASSFGQGDEQYFGPGTRLTVT.

Note on this clone: The sequence runs out 3 residues before the end of the CDR3; the remainder is reconstructed from the germline J gene. The chain joins TRBV2 to TRBJ2-7; D possibly corresponds to TRBD2 (7 bases). Trimming took 4 bases from V and 6 from J, leaving 16 bases between them. The CDR3 has 14 residues. Germline CDR1 SNHLY, CDR2 FYNNEI. The CDR3 DNA, read in part, is TGTGCCAGCAGTGCCTGGAAGGGGGAGGGCGAG. It is translated as CASSAWKGEGE. The whole CDR3 is CASSAWKGEGEQYF.

Comments on this clone: The CDR3 goes on 3 residues after the read ends, and that part is filled in from the germline J gene. The chain links TRBV4-2 to TRBJ2-3; 8 bases map to TRBD2. Germline-derived CDR1 and CDR2 are LGHNA and YNFKEQ. This CDR3 region has 16 residues. The V segment lost 1 base and the J segment 4 bases; nucleotides outside the gene matches: 7. This CDR3 reads CASSQALAGGPDTQYF. The sequenced CDR3 bases are TGTGCCAGCAGCCAAGCACTTGCGGGGGGACCAGATACG.

In the case of this clone: Read coverage stops 3 residues before the CDR3 terminus; the germline J gene supplies the remainder. This chain connects TRBV10-2 to TRBJ2-7; 10 bases fit TRBD1. Trimming took 6 bases from V and 5 from J; bases not matched to a gene: 13. The germline V gene encodes CDR1 WSHSY and CDR2 SAAADI. The CDR3 totals 16 residues. The chain's CDR3 is CASSPFSGTGDDEQYF. Partial CDR3 DNA: TGCGCCAGCAGCCCCTTCTCCGGGACAGGGGACGACGAG.

With respect to this clone: With the read ending 3 residues before the CDR3 end, the germline J gene is used to fill in that end. The chain recombines TRBV4-2 with TRBJ2-3; the match to TRBD2 covers 9 bases. From germline, CDR1 is LGHNA and CDR2 YNFKEQ. V was clipped by 4 bases and J by 1 base; unmatched bases: 9. The CDR3 totals 17 residues. The part of the CDR3 DNA that was read is TGTGCCAGCAGCCCACAGCAGCGGGGGGCCCGCACAGATACG. It specifies CASSPQQRGARTDT. The whole CDR3 region reads CASSPQQRGARTDTQYF.

In regard to this clone: Read sequence stops 3 residues before the CDR3 end, and the germline J gene provides the missing end. The genes are TRBV18 and TRBJ1-1, with D perhaps matching TRBD1 (5 bases). The V and J ends lost 6 bases and 1 base respectively, with 15 bases between them. From germline, CDR1 is KGHSH and CDR2 LQKENI. This CDR3 contains 15 residues. CDR3 residues: CASSQRQTENTEAFF. The DNA read from the CDR3 is TGTGCCAGCTCGCAGCGACAGACGGAGAACACTGAA.

CDR3 bases read: TGTGCCAGCAGTGAAGTCCAGGGGCAGAACACCGGGGAG. Amino acid sequence: CASSEVQGQNTGE. The whole CDR3 protein is CASSEVQGQNTGELFF. This chain links TRBV6-1 with TRBJ2-2; the D gene is possibly TRBD1 (6 bases). The CDR3 is cut off 3 residues early in the read; its end comes from the germline J gene. This CDR3 spans 16 amino acids. Germline V gene lookup returns CDR1 MNHNS and CDR2 SASEGT. Between the trimmed V and J ends, which lost 1 base and 1 base, there was a span of 10 bases.

As to this clone: From the germline J gene comes the end of the CDR3, since the read stops 3 residues before it. The chain links TRBV15 to TRBJ2-3; 11 nucleotides align to TRBD1. The germline CDR1 and CDR2 sequences are LNHNV and YYDKDF (reference sequence). There are 16 residues in the CDR3. The sequenced CDR3 bases are TGTGCCACCAGCAGAGCCACCGGGACAGGGGGACTAACG. Translation: CATSRATGTGGLT. The complete CDR3 reads CATSRATGTGGLTQYF.

Worth noting for this clone: The read is 3 residues too short to cover the CDR3 end, so that end is filled in from the germline J gene. This chain links TRBV28 with TRBJ2-3; possible D gene TRBD2, 7 bases. This CDR3 is 15 amino acids long. Germline V gives CDR1 MDHEN, CDR2 SYDVKM. The V gene lost 4 bases and the J gene lost 5 bases, with 16 bases spanning the gap. CDR3 DNA, as far as it was read: TGTGCCAGCAGTTGGGAGGGGGGGCAGGGAGATACG. Translated: CASSWEGGQGDT. The full CDR3 protein is CASSWEGGQGDTQYF.

CDR3 bases read: TGCAGCTTTCTCCCGTTGGCGGGGGATACG. This translates into CSFLPLAGDT. In full, the CDR3 reads CSFLPLAGDTQYF. The rearrangement links TRBV29-1 to TRBJ2-3; tentatively, D is TRBD2 (6 bases). The read comes to an end 3 residues before the CDR3 does, leaving the germline J gene to fill in the end. Germline V gene sequence: CDR1 SQVTM, CDR2 ANQGSEA. Trimming stripped 8 bases from V and 6 bases from J, with 18 bases between. The CDR3 contains 13 residues.

CDR3 DNA, as far as it was read: TGCGCCAGCAGTGAACGGACTAGCGGGGGCCTAATCACAGATACG. Translated, it gives CASSERTSGGLITDT. The entire CDR3 sequence reads CASSERTSGGLITDTQYF. The V and J genes are TRBV10-1 and TRBJ2-3; 13 bases fit TRBD2. The read finishes 3 residues shy of the CDR3 end, and the germline J gene is used to complete it. Losses at the gene ends were 3 bases for V and 2 bases for J; bases not matched to a gene: 8. CDR1 is WNHNN, CDR2 SYGVQD, per germline (reference sequence). The CDR3 spans 18 residues.

Of note for this clone: The sequenced fragment ends 3 residues before the CDR3 boundary, so the rest is inferred from the germline J gene. The chain has TRBV11-2 and TRBJ1-1; 8 bases line up with TRBD1. The germline gives CDR1 SGHAT, CDR2 FQNNGV. The CDR3 spans 12 residues. The CDR3 bases that were read are TGTGCCAGCAGCTTAGGGGACAGGGAA. It encodes CASSLGDRE. In full, the CDR3 is CASSLGDREAFF.

About this clone: Read data end 3 residues before the CDR3 end; the end is taken from the germline J gene. V usage is TRBV18 and J usage is TRBJ2-5; 8 nucleotides line up with TRBD1. Germline loops: CDR1 KGHSH, CDR2 LQKENI. The CDR3 loop spans 15 amino acids. V shed 2 bases and J 4 bases; nucleotides not matched to a gene: 6. CDR3: CASSPSGQGGETQYF. CDR3 DNA, as far as it was read: TGTGCCAGCTCACCATCCGGACAGGGAGGAGAGACC.

A remark on this clone: The sequence runs out 3 residues before the end of the CDR3; the remainder is reconstructed from the germline J gene. The gene calls are TRBV6-1 and TRBJ2-5; maybe TRBD2 (7 bases). Trimming removed 1 base at V and 5 bases at J, with 11 bases between. The CDR3 runs to 14 residues. Germline lookup yields CDR1 MNHNS and CDR2 SASEGT. CDR3 DNA, as far as it was read: TGTGCCAGCAGTGAAGGGGGGGGCGGGGAGACC. Its translation is CASSEGGGGET. The whole CDR3 sequence reads CASSEGGGGETQYF.

Concerning this clone: Read data end 3 residues before the CDR3 end; the end is taken from the germline J gene. The J gene is TRBJ1-2, the V gene TRBV30; possible D gene TRBD1, 5 bases. The CDR3 covers 15 residues. Germline CDR1 is GTSNPN and CDR2 is SVGIG (reference sequence). V shed 0 bases and J shed 7 bases, with 18 bases lying between them. The chain's CDR3 is CAWSVGSRVVFGYTF. CDR3 DNA (partial): TGTGCCTGGAGTGTTGGGAGCAGGGTGGTTTTTGGC.

On this clone: The read ends 3 residues early relative to the CDR3; the germline J gene fills the gap. The chain employs TRBV5-4 and TRBJ1-2, with D unresolved. Looked up from germline, CDR1 is SGHNT and CDR2 is YYREEE (reference sequence). The CDR3 totals 14 residues. V was trimmed by 0 bases and J by 3 bases, leaving 9 bases between them. The CDR3: CASSLESADYGYTF. The covered CDR3 bases are TGTGCCAGCAGCTTGGAGTCGGCGGACTATGGC.